Listed below are T cell receptor beta chains from one sample, sequenced in a study of blood T cell repertoires in COVID-19. Assay used: immunoSEQ multiplex PCR; TCRdb lists only in-frame clones, some missing. The sample lists about 110,000 clones, around nine tenths seen once, with about 4.5% in the top ten. Material: peripheral blood. The receptor source for this set is a man aged 40-55 years with acute or convalescent COVID-19. CDR3s include the opening cysteine and the closing phenylalanine or tryptophan. The D gene is left open where the match is weak. Some rows have no size entry. The others give once, few or many, or a class for an expanded clone.

>TRBJ1-2|TRBD1|once|TRBV19|16
CASSIDSTGEFYGYTF
TGTGCCAGTAGTATAGATTCTACAGGGGAGTTCTATGGCTACACCTTC
>TRBJ2-4|.|.|TRBV5-1|16
CASSQGTVLAKNIQYF
TGCGCCAGCAGCCAGGGGACCGTGCTAGCCAAAAACATTCAGTACTTC
>TRBJ1-4|.|.|TRBV18|15
CASSRGQSVREKLFF
TGTGCCAGCTCCCGCGGACAGTCCGTAAGGGAAAAACTGTTTTTT
>TRBJ2-2|.|.|TRBV6-6|15
CASSRRDSNTGELFF
TGTGCCAGCAGTCGGCGGGACTCTAACACCGGGGAGCTGTTTTTT
>TRBJ2-2|TRBD2|.|TRBV7-6|17
CASSLDAGGAGTGELFF
TGTGCCAGCAGCTTAGATGCCGGGGGGGCCGGCACCGGGGAGCTGTTTTTT
>TRBJ2-6|TRBD1|.|TRBV7-2|19
CASSPQGQPLSSGANVLTF
TGTGCCAGCAGCCCCCAGGGACAGCCTTTAAGCTCTGGGGCCAACGTCCTGACTTTC
>TRBJ2-1|TRBD1|.|TRBV5-1|15
CASSLRTGRGNEQFF
TGCGCCAGCAGCTTGCGGACAGGGCGGGGAAATGAGCAGTTCTTC
>TRBJ1-5|.|.|TRBV23-1|14
CASSQATDNQPQHF
TGCGCCAGCAGTCAAGCGACAGACAATCAGCCCCAGCATTTT
>TRBJ2-3|TRBD1|.|TRBV18|15
CASSPEDREADTQYF
TGTGCCAGCTCACCAGAAGACAGGGAAGCAGATACGCAGTATTTT
>TRBJ2-3|.|.|TRBV21-1|15
CASSKGTGEEDTQYF
TGTGCCAGCAGCAAAGGGACAGGGGAAGAAGATACGCAGTATTTT
>TRBJ1-2|.|.|TRBV4-2|15
CASSQDLVGHYGYTF
TGTGCCAGCAGCCAAGATCTTGTTGGCCACTATGGCTACACCTTC
>TRBJ1-1|.|.|TRBV7-9|13
CASSLPVAAGAFF
TGTGCCAGCAGCTTACCGGTCGCGGCAGGGGCTTTCTTT
>TRBJ2-3|TRBD2|.|TRBV9|18
CASSVGLAGTKGGDTQYF
TGTGCCAGCAGCGTAGGACTAGCGGGGACCAAAGGGGGGGATACGCAGTATTTT
>TRBJ2-5|TRBD2|.|TRBV9|16
CASSRGSGRSQETQYF
TGTGCCAGCAGCAGAGGGAGCGGGAGGTCGCAAGAGACCCAGTACTTC
>TRBJ1-1|TRBD1|.|TRBV3-1/TRBV3-2|15
CASSPYRTGADEAFF
TGTGCCAGCAGCCCCTATAGGACAGGGGCGGATGAAGCTTTCTTT
>TRBJ2-5|TRBD2|.|TRBV7-8|15
CASSTRLAEQETQYF
TGTGCCAGCAGCACTAGACTAGCGGAGCAAGAGACCCAGTACTTC
>TRBJ1-2|TRBD1|.|TRBV20-1|12
CSASRQGNGYTF
TGCAGTGCTAGTAGACAGGGTAATGGCTACACCTTC
>TRBJ1-5|.|once|TRBV10-3|13
CATRAGEYQPQHF
TGTGCCACTCGGGCGGGGGAATACCAGCCCCAGCATTTT
>TRBJ1-2|TRBD1|once|TRBV12-3/TRBV12-4|13
CASRGTGTYGYTF
TGTGCCAGCAGGGGGACAGGGACCTATGGCTACACCTTC
>TRBJ2-3|.|.|TRBV11-2|12
CASSSITDTQYF
TGTGCCAGCAGCTCTATCACAGATACGCAGTATTTT
>TRBJ1-4|.|.|TRBV6-5|13
CASSYGRSEKLFF
TGTGCCAGCAGTTACGGGAGAAGTGAAAAACTGTTTTTT
>TRBJ1-5|.|.|TRBV30|17
CAWSAGPALTSNQPQHF
TGTGCCTGGAGCGCGGGACCAGCCCTAACGAGCAATCAGCCCCAGCATTTT
>TRBJ1-1|.|.|TRBV25-1|12
CASRVGATEAFF
TGTGCCAGCAGAGTGGGGGCCACTGAAGCTTTCTTT
>TRBJ1-1|TRBD1|.|TRBV19|17
CASSISGTGGGNTEAFF
TGTGCCAGTAGTATTTCAGGGACAGGGGGCGGGAACACTGAAGCTTTCTTT
>TRBJ1-1|.|.|TRBV3-1/TRBV3-2|13
CASSQTFNTEAFF
TGTGCCAGCAGCCAGACTTTTAACACTGAAGCTTTCTTT
>TRBJ2-2|.|.|TRBV7-9|13
CASSLLEIGELFF
TGTGCCAGCAGCCTTCTAGAGATCGGGGAGCTGTTTTTT
>TRBJ1-5|TRBD1|few|TRBV11-2|15
CASSLGTGGNQPQHF
TGTGCCAGCAGCTTAGGGACAGGGGGTAATCAGCCCCAGCATTTT
>TRBJ2-1|.|few|TRBV5-8|16
CASSHLKDSFYNEQFF
TGTGCCAGCAGCCATCTAAAAGACAGTTTCTACAATGAGCAGTTCTTC
>TRBJ2-1|TRBD2|few|TRBV6-4|16
CASSVSGTSGSNEQFF
TGTGCCAGCAGCGTGTCCGGGACTAGCGGGAGCAATGAGCAGTTCTTC
>TRBJ1-5|TRBD1|.|TRBV30|14
CAWSDFDRGQPQHF
TGTGCCTGGAGTGACTTTGACAGGGGACAGCCCCAGCATTTT
>TRBJ1-5|.|.|TRBV19|14
CASSPQGMGQPQHF
TGTGCCAGTAGCCCACAGGGTATGGGTCAGCCCCAGCATTTT
>TRBJ1-6|TRBD1|.|TRBV27|14
CASSVTGKGSPLHF
TGTGCCAGCAGTGTGACAGGGAAGGGTTCACCCCTCCACTTT
>TRBJ1-4|.|few|TRBV4-1|13
CASSQWRGEKLFF
TGCGCCAGCAGCCAATGGAGGGGTGAAAAACTGTTTTTT
>TRBJ1-2|.|few|TRBV4-3|15
CASSHGQPQTYGYTF
TGCGCCAGCAGCCACGGACAGCCTCAAACATATGGCTACACCTTC
>TRBJ1-3|TRBD1|.|TRBV3-1/TRBV3-2|16
CASSQEGRTGYYTIYF
TGTGCCAGCAGCCAAGAAGGAAGGACAGGGTATTACACCATATATTTT
>TRBJ1-5|.|.|TRBV6-2/TRBV6-3|14
CASSVRGEGQPQHF
TGTGCCAGCAGCGTTCGGGGGGAAGGACAGCCCCAGCATTTT
>TRBJ2-1|.|.|TRBV7-9|17
CASSLNLRGYEDNEQFF
TGTGCCAGCAGCTTAAACTTACGGGGATACGAGGACAATGAGCAGTTCTTC
>TRBJ1-5|TRBD1|.|TRBV2|14
CASKGTGTNQPQHF
TGTGCCAGCAAAGGGACAGGGACTAATCAGCCCCAGCATTTT
>TRBJ2-1|TRBD2|once|TRBV5-1|19
CASSLSGRDSLYSYNEQFF
TGCGCCAGCAGTTTGAGCGGGAGGGATTCCCTTTACTCCTACAATGAGCAGTTCTTC
>TRBJ2-1|TRBD2|.|TRBV5-1|14
CASSLVPGGGEQFF
TGCGCCAGCAGCTTGGTCCCTGGGGGAGGGGAGCAGTTCTTC
>TRBJ1-2|.|.|TRBV20-1|11
CSARQQGGYTF
TGCAGTGCTAGACAACAGGGTGGCTACACCTTC
>TRBJ1-2|.|.|TRBV30|11
CAWSPGGSYTF
TGTGCCTGGAGTCCGGGTGGCAGCTACACCTTC
>TRBJ2-5|.|.|TRBV6-2/TRBV6-3|13
CASGPSDREAQYF
TGTGCCAGCGGCCCCTCTGACAGGGAGGCCCAGTACTTC
>TRBJ2-1|.|.|TRBV9|16
CASSVAPGSSYNEQFF
TGTGCCAGCAGCGTAGCTCCCGGGAGCTCCTACAATGAGCAGTTCTTC
>TRBJ1-1|.|.|TRBV5-1|14
CASSPPAGGTEAFF
TGCGCCAGCAGCCCCCCCGCCGGTGGCACTGAAGCTTTCTTT
>TRBJ1-1|TRBD1|once|TRBV7-2|15
CASSLEAGGGTEAFF
TGTGCCAGCAGCTTAGAGGCAGGGGGAGGAACTGAAGCTTTCTTT
>TRBJ2-7|TRBD2|once|TRBV5-1|15
CASSLWTSGGFEQYF
TGCGCCAGCAGCCTATGGACTAGCGGGGGCTTCGAGCAGTACTTC
>TRBJ2-1|TRBD2|.|TRBV6-5|15
CASSPGQPGGNEQFF
TGTGCCAGCAGTCCAGGACAACCGGGAGGCAATGAGCAGTTCTTC
>TRBJ2-1|.|.|TRBV29-1|14
CSVEARSSYNEQFF
TGCAGCGTTGAGGCTCGGAGCTCCTACAATGAGCAGTTCTTC
>TRBJ2-1|TRBD1|.|TRBV11-2|18
CASSKDPGQGGRIDEQFF
TGTGCCAGCAGCAAAGACCCGGGACAGGGGGGCAGGATCGATGAGCAGTTCTTC
>TRBJ1-2|.|.|TRBV3-1/TRBV3-2|15
CASSHERGYGYGYTF
TGTGCCAGCAGCCATGAGAGGGGGTACGGCTATGGCTACACCTTC
>TRBJ1-2|.|.|TRBV7-9|13
CASRPQGVYGYTF
TGTGCCAGCCGACCTCAAGGGGTCTATGGCTACACCTTC
>TRBJ1-1|.|.|TRBV6-1|15
CASSDAGQPNAEAFF
TGTGCCAGCAGTGACGCAGGACAACCGAACGCTGAAGCTTTCTTT
>TRBJ1-5|TRBD1|.|TRBV5-6|14
CASSRRQGGQPQHF
TGTGCCAGCAGCCGCAGACAGGGAGGTCAGCCCCAGCATTTT
>TRBJ1-5|TRBD1|.|TRBV27|15
CASSPWTGGDQPQHF
TGTGCCAGCAGTCCCTGGACAGGGGGAGATCAGCCCCAGCATTTT
>TRBJ1-2|.|once|TRBV30|13
CAWSSSGAHGYTF
TGTGCCTGGAGTTCCTCAGGGGCCCATGGCTACACCTTC
>TRBJ1-5|.|.|TRBV6-6|13
CATTGLSILPQHF
TGTGCCACCACGGGACTTTCAATTTTGCCCCAGCATTTT